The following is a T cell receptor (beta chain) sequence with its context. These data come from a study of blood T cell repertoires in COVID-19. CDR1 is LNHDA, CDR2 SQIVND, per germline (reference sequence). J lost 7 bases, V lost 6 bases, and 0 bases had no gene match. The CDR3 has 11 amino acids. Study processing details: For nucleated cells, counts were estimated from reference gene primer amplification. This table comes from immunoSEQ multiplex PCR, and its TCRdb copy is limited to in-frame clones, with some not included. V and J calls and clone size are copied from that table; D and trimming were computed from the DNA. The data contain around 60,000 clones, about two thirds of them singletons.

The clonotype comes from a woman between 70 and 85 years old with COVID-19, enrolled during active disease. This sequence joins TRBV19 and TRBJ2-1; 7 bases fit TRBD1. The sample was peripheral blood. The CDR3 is CASRQGNEQFF. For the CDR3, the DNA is TGTGCCAGTAGACAGGGGAATGAGCAGTTCTTC.